Below, 20 T cell receptor beta chains from the same sample are listed, as sequenced in a study of beta chain features in type 1 diabetes (dated by TCRdb to 2017 to 2018). To prepare the library, the immunoSEQ multiplex PCR assay was applied. The entire amount of isolated RNA was reverse transcribed using the High Capacity cDNA Reverse Transcription Kit, so the sequenced TCRB transcripts were expressed ones. Not all clones reach the TCRdb copy of this immuneACCESS table, which keeps in-frame sequences only. Checked studies attribute under half of the gap to unresolved V genes and leave the rest unexplained. This sample has 110,000 to 150,000 clones in its table, and about 10% of those were observed once. The ten biggest clones cover around 0.7% of the sample. The sample consisted of central memory CD4+ T cells from blood. These receptors were collected from a man aged 18-30 years in good health.

V is TRBV5-1 and J is TRBJ1-4, with D uncertain. V was shortened by 4 bases and J by 0 bases, with 10 bases between the two germline ends. The CDR3 length is 15 residues. CDR1 SGHRS and CDR2 YFSETQ come from the germline V gene. The CDR3 here is CASSTSRATNEKLFF. In nucleotides, the CDR3 is TGCGCCAGCAGCACTTCGAGAGCAACTAATGAAAAACTGTTTTTT.

This rearrangement joins TRBV21-1 to TRBJ2-7; the table's TRBD1 call for D was not verified on the DNA. TRBV21-1 is reported as a pseudogene. The CDR3 consists of 12 residues. CDR3 region: CASSKDSPEQYF. The CDR3 region has the DNA TGTGCCAGCAGCAAAGACAGCCCCGAGCAGTACTTC.

This clone was seen a handful of times. The genes are TRBV7-9 and TRBJ2-3; no firm D call. V lost 6 bases and J 5 bases, leaving 18 bases between the germline ends. This CDR3 is built from 15 residues. From germline, CDR1 is SEHNR and CDR2 FQNEAQ (reference sequence). The CDR3 sequence: CASSYPFPAEDTQYF. DNA for the CDR3: TGTGCCAGCAGTTATCCCTTTCCGGCGGAAGATACGCAGTATTTT.

This clone showed up just a few times. This chain uses TRBV6-5 with TRBJ1-4, with TRBD1 as a possible D gene (5 bases). Trimming stripped 5 bases from V and 15 bases from J, with 19 bases between. The CDR3 length is 13 residues. Per the germline V gene, CDR1 is MNHEY and CDR2 is SVGAGI. The CDR3 nucleotides read TGTGCCAGCAGTACTAAGGGGAGGACCGTGATGTTTTTT. Its translation: CASSTKGRTVMFF.

This clone was picked up a small number of times. The chain employs TRBV11-3 and TRBJ2-7; D perhaps matches TRBD1 (6 bases). The CDR3 is made up of 14 amino acids. V lost 9 bases to trimming and J lost 4 bases, with 19 bases between them. The germline V gene has CDR1 SGHNT and CDR2 YENEEA. Here the CDR3 reads CARKSRGRGYEQYF. For the CDR3, the DNA is TGTGCCAGAAAAAGTCGGGGCAGGGGTTACGAGCAGTACTTC.

This clone was detected once. The rearrangement joins TRBV5-4 to TRBJ2-3; possibly TRBD2 for D (6 bases). V lost 4 bases to trimming and J lost 0 bases, with 15 bases between them. Germline-derived CDR1 and CDR2 are SGHNT and YYREEE (reference sequence). CDR3 length: 16 residues. Written as DNA, the CDR3 is TGTGCCAGCAGCCAAGGAGTGGGGACTAGCACAGATACGCAGTATTTT. Translation gives CASSQGVGTSTDTQYF.

This clone was counted a few times. The chain joins TRBV19 to TRBJ1-5, with a weak D call TRBD1 (6 bases). Trimming removed 8 bases at V and 5 bases at J, with 16 bases between. Germline V lookup: CDR1 LNHDA, CDR2 SQIVND (reference sequence). The CDR3 has 14 amino acids. The CDR3 reads CASSKDRLDQPQHF. The CDR3 nucleotides read TGTGCCAGTTCAAAGGACAGATTAGATCAGCCCCAGCATTTT.

In this sample, this clone turned up many times. This chain connects TRBV30 to TRBJ2-1; no reliable D call. V was trimmed by 3 bases and J by 4 bases, leaving 4 bases between them. This CDR3 is built from 11 residues. Germline assignment: CDR1 GTSNPN and CDR2 SVGIG (reference sequence). The CDR3 is CAWRAYNEQFF. The CDR3 DNA follows: TGTGCCTGGAGGGCTTACAATGAGCAGTTCTTC.

The CDR3 DNA follows: TGTGCCAGCAGCCCTAGCGGGGGGGCCTACGAGCAGTACTTC. This codes for CASSPSGGAYEQYF. The chain links TRBV7-6 to TRBJ2-7, with 12 bases that match TRBD2. Germline CDR1 reads SGHVS; CDR2 reads FNYEAQ. The CDR3 spans 14 residues. V dropped 5 bases and J dropped 2; count of bases not matched to a gene: 1.

This clone was detected many times. The sample carries other DNA sequences with the same CDR3. The chain combines TRBV30 with TRBJ1-5; no reliable D call. Trimming stripped 0 bases from V and 0 bases from J, with 3 bases between. Germline values: CDR1 GTSNPN, CDR2 SVGIG (reference sequence). The CDR3 covers 13 residues. The DNA for the CDR3 is TGTGCCTGGAGTGTCAGTAGCAATCAGCCCCAGCATTTT. Its translation: CAWSVSSNQPQHF.

The genes are TRBV27 and TRBJ1-6, with 10 bases fitting TRBD1. There are 16 residues in the CDR3. With V trimmed by 6 bases and J by 9 bases, 11 bases remained unmatched. Germline values: CDR1 MNHEY, CDR2 SMNVEV (reference sequence). CDR3: CASRIHQTGGGSPLHF. In DNA form, the CDR3 reads TGTGCCAGCAGAATCCACCAGACAGGGGGCGGTTCACCCCTCCACTTT.

In this sample, this clone turned up a few times. The genes are TRBV5-1 and TRBJ2-5; 7 bases map to TRBD1. The CDR3 is made up of 14 amino acids. Germline V gene lookup returns CDR1 SGHRS and CDR2 YFSETQ. J lost 1 base, V lost 4 bases, and 4 bases had no gene match. The CDR3 bases are TGCGCCAGCAGCCAGACAGGGTCCCAAGAGACCCAGTACTTC. Protein product: CASSQTGSQETQYF.

This clone was counted between two and nine times. This chain joins TRBV19 and TRBJ2-1, with D maybe TRBD2 (6 bases). CDR1 is LNHDA and CDR2 is SQIVND in the germline V gene (reference sequence). The CDR3 totals 14 residues. V lost 9 bases to trimming and J lost 5 bases, with 17 bases between them. The chain's CDR3 is CASRTLGGDNEQFF. CDR3 nucleotides: TGTGCCAGCAGGACTCTCGGGGGTGACAATGAGCAGTTCTTC.

This clone was seen more than once but under ten times. V usage is TRBV9 and J usage is TRBJ2-3, with 7 bases matching TRBD2. Looked up from germline, CDR1 is SGDLS and CDR2 is YYNGEE. J was trimmed by 4 bases and V by 1 base; bases with no gene match: 9. This CDR3 contains 16 residues. In DNA form, the CDR3 reads TGTGCCAGCAGCGTAATGCTAGCGGAAGGGGCAGATACGCAGTATTTT. Translation gives CASSVMLAEGADTQYF.

The CDR3 DNA sequence: TGTGCCACCAGCAGCAGGGGGCGGGATGAAAAACTGTTTTTT. Its protein is CATSSRGRDEKLFF. The chain is built from TRBV15 and TRBJ1-4, with TRBD1 identical over 8 bases. The germline V gene encodes CDR1 LNHNV and CDR2 YYDKDF (reference sequence). The CDR3 covers 14 residues. Germline trimming cut 3 bases from V and 6 bases from J; bases unmatched to any gene: 3. The full variable domain, its missing parts supplied by reference TRBV15 and TRBJ1-4, is DAMVIQNPRYQVTQFGKPVTLSCSQTLNHNVMYWYQQKSSQAPKLLFHYYDKDFNNEADTPDNFQSRRPNTSFCFLDIRSPGLGDTAMYLCATSSRGRDEKLFFGSGTQLSVL.

This clone was detected a few times. This chain connects TRBV7-6 to TRBJ1-2, with 9 bases identical to TRBD1. J was trimmed by 7 bases and V by 5 bases; bases with no gene match: 11. The CDR3 has 15 residues. The germline V gene has CDR1 SGHVS and CDR2 FNYEAQ. CDR3 DNA sequence: TGTGCCAGCAGCCCCGGACAGGGGACAGGGTTTGGCTACACCTTC. This gives the protein CASSPGQGTGFGYTF.

The chain is built from TRBV18 and TRBJ2-2; D might be TRBD1 (7 bases). The CDR3 has 17 residues. Germline lookup yields CDR1 KGHSH and CDR2 LQKENI. V was clipped by 2 bases and J by 6 bases, with 19 bases between them. CDR3 in DNA: TGTGCCAGCTCACCATCCGGAGGAGGGGGCGAATCCGGGGAGCTGTTTTTT. Its translation is CASSPSGGGGESGELFF.

The sample holds a few counts of this clone. The J gene is TRBJ2-7, the V gene TRBV27; TRBD2 matches 8 bases. V shed 6 bases and J 0 bases; nucleotides not matched to a gene: 10. The CDR3 spans 16 residues. Germline lookup yields CDR1 MNHEY and CDR2 SMNVEV (reference sequence). CDR3 nucleotide sequence: TGTGCCAGCAGATCTCTAGGGCGGGGGGTCTCCTACGAGCAGTACTTC. The encoded protein is CASRSLGRGVSYEQYF.

V and J are TRBV5-1 and TRBJ1-3; 8 nucleotides line up with TRBD1. V lost 2 bases and J lost 5; bases outside the gene matches: 3. The germline gives CDR1 SGHRS, CDR2 YFSETQ. The CDR3 covers 14 residues. In DNA form, the CDR3 reads TGCGCCAGCAGCTTTGGACAGGGTCGAAACACCATATATTTT. Translated: CASSFGQGRNTIYF.

The chain links TRBV4-3 to TRBJ1-2; D possibly corresponds to TRBD1 (5 bases). The CDR3 loop spans 15 amino acids. Per the germline V gene, CDR1 is LGHNA and CDR2 is YSLEER. The V and J ends lost 1 base and 5 bases respectively, with 14 bases between them. The CDR3 sequence: CASSQGLAGNYGYTF. The DNA of the CDR3 is TGCGCCAGCAGCCAAGGACTTGCAGGGAATTATGGCTACACCTTC.